The sequence of this T cell receptor (beta chain) was determined in a study of blood T cell repertoires in COVID-19. The overall study: COVID-19 samples from acute and convalescent phases originated in the United States, Italy and Spain.

Within 2 weeks before study entry, exposed participants met a COVID-19 case. Authors' data handling: Amplified reference gene primers provided the basis for estimating nucleated cell counts. The method was immunoSEQ multiplex PCR; TCRdb's version includes in-frame clones alone and lacks a portion of them. V, J and clone size are taken as reported in that table, and D and trimming were inferred from the DNA itself. Here the sample spans some 320,000 clones, around 85% being singletons. Per germline, CDR1 DFQATT and CDR2 SNEGSKA (reference sequence). V lost 3 bases and J 0 bases, leaving 9 bases between the germline ends. This CDR3 is 13 amino acids long.

V usage is TRBV20-1 and J usage is TRBJ2-7; no definite D call. Sequencing was done on a sample of PBMCs or T cells enriched from blood (not recorded which). The sequence derives from a woman in her 30s who had been exposed to COVID-19. The CDR3 region is CSASGQNSYEQYF. CDR3 bases: TGCAGTGCTAGTGGGCAGAACTCCTACGAGCAGTACTTC.